These 22 T cell receptor beta chains were sequenced from one sample in a study of T-cell reconstitution after alpha-beta-depleted transplantation in children (dated by TCRdb to between 2015 and 2016). The library was prepared using PCR. TCRdb records Illumina HiSeq 2500 as the sequencer. To normalize quantification of the TCRbeta repertoire, the TCR libraries were built with molecular barcoding that relied on unique molecular identifiers. TCRdb's own reprocessing of the public reads used fastp at Q25 and MiXCR and kept productive beta chains. Every distinct CDR3 protein forms one entry, paired with its most common genes and DNA. The sample table holds 180,000 or so distinct CDR3 sequences, of which approximately 6.8% were seen once. Jointly, the top ten make up under 6% of the sample. The treatment or condition label for this specimen denotes: allogeneic hematopoietic cell transplantation with graft depleted of TCRalphabeta T cells and CD19 B cells.

Sequenced here: PBMCs, sampled before TCRalphabeta/CD19-depleted stem cell transplant. These receptors originate from a girl younger than two with combined immunodeficiency, due to receive a stem cell transplant.

The sample holds many counts of this clonotype. The chain recombines TRBV19 with TRBJ2-2; TRBD2 matches 10 bases. The V gene's germline CDR1 is LNHDA and CDR2 SQIVND (reference sequence). The CDR3 spans 18 residues. V shed 2 bases and J 4 bases; nucleotides not matched to a gene: 10. As DNA, the CDR3 is TGTGCCAGTAGTATAATATGGGATAGCGGGGGGATCACCGGGGAGCTGTTTTTT. This gives the protein CASSIIWDSGGITGELFF.

This clonotype was counted ten times or more. This sequence joins TRBV7-2 and TRBJ2-1, with TRBD1 matching 8 bases. This CDR3 comprises 15 residues. Germline V lookup: CDR1 SGHTA, CDR2 FQGNSA. With V trimmed by 8 bases and J by 8 bases, 14 bases remained unmatched. The CDR3 loop reads CASSTPGTGYDEQFF. The CDR3 DNA reads as TGTGCCAGCTCCACTCCCGGGACAGGTTACGATGAGCAGTTCTTC.

The J gene is TRBJ2-5, the V gene TRBV7-3; 14 bases are shared with TRBD2. The CDR3 covers 22 residues. CDR1 and CDR2 from the germline V gene are SGHTA and FQGTGA. J lost 5 bases, V lost 1 base, and 21 bases had no gene match. This CDR3 reads CASSLILYQISRTSGGLETQYF. DNA of the CDR3: TGTGCCAGCAGCTTAATCCTATACCAAATCAGCAGGACTAGCGGGGGGTTGGAGACCCAGTACTTC.

This clonotype has more than one count but fewer than ten. The chain employs TRBV19 and TRBJ2-1; 8 bases line up with TRBD1. The germline CDR1 and CDR2 sequences are LNHDA and SQIVND (reference sequence). The CDR3 is 16 residues long. V lost 4 bases and J lost 4; bases outside the gene matches: 9. In DNA, the CDR3 is TGTGCCAGTAGTACTCCACAGGGGGAGATTTACAATGAGCAGTTCTTC. Protein product: CASSTPQGEIYNEQFF.

The V call is TRBV11-2, the J call TRBJ2-4; 9 bases fit TRBD2. Germline assignment: CDR1 SGHAT and CDR2 FQNNGV. V was pared by 7 bases and J by 6 bases, with 19 bases of the junction left unmatched. The CDR3 extends over 18 amino acids. CDR3 in DNA: TGTGCCAGCAACCCCTTACCGGAGGGACTAGCTGGGAGAAACATTCAGTACTTC. Residues: CASNPLPEGLAGRNIQYF. The full variable domain, in which reference TRBV11-2 and TRBJ2-4 provide the parts outside the CDR3, is EAGVAQSPRYKIIEKRQSVAFWCNPISGHATLYWYQQILGQGPKLLIQFQNNGVVDDSQLPKDRFSAERLKGVDSTLKIQPAKLEDSAVYLCASNPLPEGLAGRNIQYFGAGTRLSVL.

The table lists this clonotype with many counts. The chain recombines TRBV6-2 or TRBV6-3 with TRBJ2-2; possible D gene TRBD2, 5 bases. The CDR3 is 15 residues long. Germline CDR1 MNHEY, CDR2 SVGEGT. Trimming pared 2 bases from V and 3 bases from J, leaving 10 bases between. The CDR3, as DNA: TGTGCCAGCAGTTACAGGAGGACCGACACCGGGGAGCTGTTTTTT. This gives the protein CASSYRRTDTGELFF.

This clonotype was seen many times. This chain uses TRBV7-9 with TRBJ2-5; no reliable D call. The V and J ends lost 6 bases and 4 bases respectively, with 12 bases between them. The germline CDR1 and CDR2 sequences are SEHNR and FQNEAQ (reference sequence). This CDR3 has 13 residues. CDR3 loop: CASSLDISETQYF. CDR3 DNA: TGTGCCAGCAGTCTAGACATATCAGAGACCCAGTACTTC.

The table lists this clonotype with many counts. The genes are TRBV10-3 and TRBJ1-6; D gene uncertain. The ends were cut back, 2 bases at V and 0 bases at J, with 2 bases in the middle. CDR3 length equals 14 residues. The germline CDR1 and CDR2 sequences are ENHRY and SYGVKD. Here the CDR3 reads CAISEDSYNSPLHF. The CDR3 DNA reads TGTGCCATCAGTGAGGACTCCTATAATTCACCCCTCCACTTT.

This clonotype was found many times. This chain joins TRBV7-8 and TRBJ1-3; D may be TRBD1 (6 bases). Trimming stripped 5 bases from V and 0 bases from J, with 14 bases between. The CDR3 contains 16 residues. In germline, CDR1 is SGHVS, CDR2 FQNEAQ. Here the CDR3 reads CASSPRGGPSGNTIYF. CDR3 DNA: TGTGCCAGCAGCCCCCGCGGGGGCCCCTCTGGAAACACCATATATTTT.

The table lists this clonotype with many counts. The chain joins TRBV7-2 to TRBJ2-7; D perhaps matches TRBD2 (5 bases). V was clipped by 0 bases and J by 1 base, with 7 bases between them. The CDR3 is made up of 14 amino acids. CDR1 is SGHTA and CDR2 is FQGNSA in the germline V gene. In DNA, the CDR3 is TGTGCCAGCAGCTTAGCCGGGATGTCCTACGAGCAGTACTTC. Its translation is CASSLAGMSYEQYF.

This clonotype was counted ten times or more. The chain links TRBV12-3 or TRBV12-4 to TRBJ2-7; maybe TRBD2 (6 bases). With 1 base removed from V and 9 bases from J, the gap between germline ends came to 13 bases. The CDR3 loop spans 13 amino acids. The CDR3 nucleotides read TGTGCCAGCAGTTTAGGGTCCCCGGAGGGGCAGTACTTC. This translates into CASSLGSPEGQYF.

This clonotype has ten or more counts. A read error may account for a junction end that differs from germline. V gene TRBV3-1 combines with J gene TRBJ2-7; 15 nucleotides agree with TRBD2. CDR1 LGHDT and CDR2 YNNKEL come from the germline V gene (reference sequence). The CDR3 is 16 amino acids. This chain's CDR3 is CASSQDDGTSGGSMDF. In nucleotides, the CDR3 is TGTGCCAGCAGCCAAGATGATGGGACTAGCGGGGGGAGCATGGACTTC.

Ten or more counts support this clonotype. The chain combines TRBV7-8 with TRBJ2-2; D perhaps matches TRBD2 (6 bases). Trimming removed 5 bases at V and 6 bases at J, with 19 bases between. CDR1 is SGHVS, CDR2 FQNEAQ, per germline. This CDR3 has 16 residues. The CDR3: CASSLGVGTLPGELFF. The CDR3 bases are TGTGCCAGCAGCCTAGGGGTTGGGACTCTCCCCGGGGAGCTGTTTTTT.

This clonotype has ten or more counts. The chain employs TRBV25-1 and TRBJ1-5, with no clear D. The CDR3 extends over 10 amino acids. Trimming removed 8 bases from V and 9 bases from J, with 8 bases in between. From germline, CDR1 is MGHDK and CDR2 SYGVNS. The CDR3 coding sequence is TGTGCCAGCGGGGATAGGCCCCAGCATTTT. It yields the protein CASGDRPQHF. Full variable domain (outside the CDR3, taken from reference TRBV25-1 and TRBJ1-5): EADIYQTPRYLVIGTGKKITLECSQTMGHDKMYWYQQDPGMELHLIHYSYGVNSTEKGDLSSESTVSRIRTEHFPLTLESARPSHTSQYLCASGDRPQHFGDGTRLSIL.

This clonotype was recorded at least ten times. The chain recombines TRBV9 with TRBJ2-7; 7 nucleotides agree with TRBD2. Germline V CDR1 and CDR2: SGDLS, YYNGEE. The trim removed 0 bases at V and 5 bases at J, leaving 11 bases unmatched. CDR3 length: 16 residues. CDR3 protein: CASSVEAVGGRDEQYF. The CDR3 DNA is TGTGCCAGCAGCGTAGAAGCGGTGGGCGGGAGAGACGAGCAGTACTTC.

The table lists this clonotype with many counts. The chain employs TRBV29-1 and TRBJ1-2; D remains unclear. The germline V and J ends were trimmed by 6 bases and 4 bases, with 6 bases remaining between them. The CDR3 consists of 10 residues. Germline V CDR1 and CDR2: SQVTM, ANQGSEA. The CDR3 reads CSVNTYGYTF. The CDR3 nucleotides are TGCAGCGTGAACACCTATGGCTACACCTTC.

There are many counts of this clonotype. The J gene is TRBJ2-5, the V gene TRBV20-1; 7 nucleotides agree with TRBD2. This CDR3 is 15 amino acids long. V gave up 2 bases and J gave up 4 bases; unmatched junction bases: 10. CDR1 DFQATT and CDR2 SNEGSKA come from the germline V gene (reference sequence). The CDR3 spells CSARRIGEGRETQYF. CDR3 DNA sequence: TGCAGTGCTAGAAGGATTGGGGAGGGGAGAGAGACCCAGTACTTC.

This clonotype was counted ten times or more. The V and J genes are TRBV7-9 and TRBJ1-5; D remains unclear. The V gene lost 5 bases and the J gene lost 3 bases, with 5 bases spanning the gap. The CDR3 totals 12 residues. Germline values: CDR1 SEHNR, CDR2 FQNEAQ (reference sequence). In nucleotides, the CDR3 is TGTGCCAGCAGCCAAATCAATCAGCCCCAGCATTTT. This codes for CASSQINQPQHF.

This clonotype occurred many times. This sequence joins TRBV12-3 or TRBV12-4 and TRBJ2-3; D remains ambiguous. CDR3 size: 15 residues. V was pared by 4 bases and J by 1 base, with 12 bases between. CDR3 nucleotides: TGTGCCAGCAGTTATTCGGTCCACCGCACAGATACGCAGTATTTT. Translated: CASSYSVHRTDTQYF.

This clonotype was seen many times. The V gene is TRBV28, the J gene TRBJ2-1; D could derive from TRBD1 or TRBD2 (5 bases each). The V gene's germline CDR1 is MDHEN and CDR2 SYDVKM. The CDR3 runs 15 residues. Between the trimmed V and J ends, which lost 5 bases and 3 bases, there was a span of 14 bases. The DNA for the CDR3 is TGTGCCAGCAGTGCCAGACTAAGGGGCTACAATGAGCAGTTCTTC. This sequence encodes CASSARLRGYNEQFF.

This clonotype appeared a few times. The chain has TRBV5-6 and TRBJ1-1; a weak D match, TRBD1 (6 bases). Germline assignment: CDR1 SGHDT and CDR2 YYEEEE. This CDR3 is 15 amino acids long. V was clipped by 4 bases and J by 5 bases, with 18 bases between them. CDR3 protein: CASSATQGPETEAFF. The CDR3, as DNA: TGTGCCAGCAGCGCAACACAGGGCCCGGAGACTGAAGCTTTCTTT.

This clonotype was counted a few times. V gene TRBV7-9 combines with J gene TRBJ1-1; 7 bases align to TRBD1. V was pared by 2 bases and J by 2 bases, with 5 bases of the junction left unmatched. The germline CDR1 and CDR2 sequences are SEHNR and FQNEAQ (reference sequence). The CDR3 loop spans 15 amino acids. This chain's CDR3 is CASSLSGGFNTEAFF. The CDR3 DNA reads TGTGCCAGCAGCTTATCAGGGGGTTTCAACACTGAAGCTTTCTTT. Filled out from reference TRBV7-9 and TRBJ1-1, the complete variable domain reads DTGVSQNPRHKITKRGQNVTFRCDPISEHNRLYWYRQTLGQGPEFLTYFQNEAQLEKSRLLSDRFSAERPKGSFSTLEIQRTEQGDSAMYLCASSLSGGFNTEAFFGQGTRLTVV.